This T cell receptor beta chain stems from a study of T cells expressing NK-cell markers. Study conclusions and caveats: Among several donors, these clonotypes also ranked first in the CD3+CD56-NKG2C+ fraction.

For this clonotype: Antigen: not known.

Libraries used 5'RACE template switching adding universal primer site and UMIs. TCRdb re-analyzed the 5' RACE reads; it lists each CDR3 protein once, without DNA. Its table lists some 600,000 distinct CDR3 sequences. CDR1 is LGHDT and CDR2 is YNNKEL in the germline V gene (reference sequence). The CDR3 spans 13 residues. The sequenced sample was blood T cells: a sorted CD56 or NKG2C T cell subset, CD4+ or CD8+ T cells, or bulk PBMC T cells (not recorded which). This clonotype originated in a young man in good health. The chain has TRBV3-1 and TRBJ2-5; lacking DNA, the TRBD1 call made by TCRdb goes unchecked. CDR3 sequence reads: CASSTTGVETQYF.